What follows are 12 T cell receptor beta chains derived from one specimen sequenced in a study of pediatric ulcerative colitis. Rectal tissue came from one to two pinch biopsies taken at colonoscopy. Generated by immunoSEQ multiplex PCR, the TCRdb table keeps only in-frame clones and is missing some. Of about 16,000 clones listed, around 74% are singletons. Sequenced input: gut tissue. The receptors stem from a boy aged 5 to 17 with moderate ulcerative colitis.

The rearrangement links TRBV25-1 to TRBJ2-7; 9 bases are shared with TRBD1. The germline CDR1 and CDR2 sequences are MGHDK and SYGVNS. The CDR3 totals 15 residues. The V and J ends lost 1 base and 6 bases, in that order; junction bases with no gene match: 7. The CDR3 sequence is CASSELTTGGLEQYF. CDR3 DNA sequence: TGTGCCAGCAGTGAATTGACAACAGGGGGCCTCGAGCAGTACTTC.

V usage is TRBV7-8 and J usage is TRBJ2-3; D may be TRBD1 (6 bases). Trimming took off 4 bases at V and 3 bases at J, with 20 bases between the two ends. CDR1 and CDR2 (germline): SGHVS, FQNEAQ. The CDR3 sequence is 17 residues long. Written as DNA, the CDR3 is TGTGCCAGCAGCTCCCCCCCGAGGGGGTGGAGGACAGATACGCAGTATTTT. The encoded protein is CASSSPPRGWRTDTQYF.

The chain carries TRBV4-3 and TRBJ1-2, with D unclear. CDR3 length equals 16 residues. Germline lookup yields CDR1 LGHNA and CDR2 YSLEER. Trimming pared 0 bases from V and 7 bases from J, leaving 18 bases between. The CDR3 loop reads CASSQDLRARGSGYTF. CDR3 in DNA: TGCGCCAGCAGCCAAGATTTAAGAGCCCGGGGAAGTGGCTACACCTTC.

The chain uses TRBV18 and TRBJ2-3; D is perhaps TRBD1 (5 bases). Trimming cost V 0 bases and J 1 base, with 8 bases left between them. The V gene's germline CDR1 is KGHSH and CDR2 LQKENI. The CDR3 contains 15 residues. CDR3: CASSPPGHGTDTQYF. Written as DNA, the CDR3 is TGTGCCAGCTCACCACCGGGGCACGGCACAGATACGCAGTATTTT.

The V and J genes are TRBV20-1 and TRBJ2-5; TRBD1 is a possible D gene (6 bases). V was clipped by 4 bases and J by 5 bases, with 8 bases between them. The CDR3 is 11 amino acids. Germline V gives CDR1 DFQATT, CDR2 SNEGSKA (reference sequence). The CDR3 protein is CSATGVETQYF. For the CDR3, the DNA is TGCAGTGCTACAGGGGTTGAGACCCAGTACTTC.

This clone was counted between two and nine times. The genes are TRBV7-9 and TRBJ1-2, with TRBD1 matching over 9 bases. The length of the CDR3 is 14 residues. Germline values: CDR1 SEHNR, CDR2 FQNEAQ (reference sequence). V was clipped by 5 bases and J by 3 bases; unmatched bases: 4. Here the CDR3 DNA reads TGTGCCAGCAGCCTTGACAGGGGGGACTATGGCTACACCTTC. Encoded protein: CASSLDRGDYGYTF.

This chain joins TRBV19 and TRBJ2-7; TRBD2 matches 7 bases. The CDR3 runs to 13 residues. V lost 5 bases to trimming and J lost 6 bases; unmatched junction nucleotides: 7. Germline assignment: CDR1 LNHDA and CDR2 SQIVND (reference sequence). CDR3 sequence reads: CASSFREGGEQYF. The CDR3 DNA follows: TGTGCCAGTAGTTTCAGGGAGGGCGGCGAGCAGTACTTC.

This clone was detected a few times. The chain has TRBV28 and TRBJ2-3, with 7 bases lining up with TRBD2. The length of the CDR3 is 14 residues. Germline V gives CDR1 MDHEN, CDR2 SYDVKM. V was pared by 8 bases and J by 0 bases, with 5 bases of the junction left unmatched. CDR3 loop: CASASGSSTDTQYF. CDR3 sequence (DNA): TGTGCCAGCGCTAGCGGTTCTAGCACAGATACGCAGTATTTT.

V gene TRBV7-2 combines with J gene TRBJ2-1; D might be TRBD2 (5 bases). The length of the CDR3 is 18 residues. Deletions cut 2 bases from V and 4 bases from J, with 21 bases between. Germline CDR1 and CDR2: SGHTA and FQGNSA. CDR3: CASSLLGPGLAEYNEQFF. In DNA form, the CDR3 reads TGTGCCAGCAGCTTATTAGGCCCCGGGCTAGCTGAGTACAATGAGCAGTTCTTC.

The rearrangement joins TRBV11-3 to TRBJ2-1; 14 nucleotides agree with TRBD2. After removal of 4 bases from V and 3 bases from J, the junction contained 5 bases not matched to a gene. Per the germline V gene, CDR1 is SGHNT and CDR2 is YENEEA. The CDR3 loop spans 17 amino acids. The CDR3 sequence is CASSSKTSGRGYNEQFF. CDR3 coding DNA: TGTGCCAGCAGCTCAAAGACTAGCGGGAGGGGCTACAATGAGCAGTTCTTC. The full variable domain, completed using reference TRBV11-3 and TRBJ2-1, is EAGVVQSPRYKIIEKKQPVAFWCNPISGHNTLYWYLQNLGQGPELLIRYENEEAVDDSQLPKDRFSAERLKGVDSTLKIQPAELGDSAVYLCASSSKTSGRGYNEQFFGPGTRLTVL.

This clone was seen only a few times. The V gene is TRBV2, the J gene TRBJ1-4; D remains unclear. The CDR3 sequence is 12 residues long. Germline CDR1 SNHLY, CDR2 FYNNEI. Trimming pared 7 bases from V and 8 bases from J, leaving 11 bases between. CDR3 residues: CASMPLGEKLFF. CDR3 bases: TGTGCCAGCATGCCACTTGGGGAAAAACTGTTTTTT.

The V call is TRBV27, the J call TRBJ2-7; TRBD1 matches 8 bases. This CDR3 has 12 residues. The V gene's germline CDR1 is MNHEY and CDR2 SMNVEV (reference sequence). The J segment lost 11 bases and the V segment lost 5 bases, leaving 8 bases of the junction unmatched. The CDR3 DNA follows: TGTGCCAGCAGTCAAATGGACAGGGTGGAGTACTTC. It specifies CASSQMDRVEYF.